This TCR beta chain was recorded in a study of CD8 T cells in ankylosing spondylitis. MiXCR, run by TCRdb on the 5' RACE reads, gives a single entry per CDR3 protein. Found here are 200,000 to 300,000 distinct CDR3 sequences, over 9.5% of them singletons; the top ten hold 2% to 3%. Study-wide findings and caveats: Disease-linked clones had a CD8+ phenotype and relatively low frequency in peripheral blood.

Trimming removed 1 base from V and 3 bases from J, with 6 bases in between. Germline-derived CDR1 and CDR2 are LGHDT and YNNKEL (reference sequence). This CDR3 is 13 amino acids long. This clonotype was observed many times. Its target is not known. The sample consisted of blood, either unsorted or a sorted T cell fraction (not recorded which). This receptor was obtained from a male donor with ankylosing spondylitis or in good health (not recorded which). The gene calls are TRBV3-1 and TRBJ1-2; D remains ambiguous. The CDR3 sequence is CASSQVGHYGYTF. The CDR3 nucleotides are TGTGCCAGCAGCCAAGTTGGGCACTATGGCTACACCTTC.